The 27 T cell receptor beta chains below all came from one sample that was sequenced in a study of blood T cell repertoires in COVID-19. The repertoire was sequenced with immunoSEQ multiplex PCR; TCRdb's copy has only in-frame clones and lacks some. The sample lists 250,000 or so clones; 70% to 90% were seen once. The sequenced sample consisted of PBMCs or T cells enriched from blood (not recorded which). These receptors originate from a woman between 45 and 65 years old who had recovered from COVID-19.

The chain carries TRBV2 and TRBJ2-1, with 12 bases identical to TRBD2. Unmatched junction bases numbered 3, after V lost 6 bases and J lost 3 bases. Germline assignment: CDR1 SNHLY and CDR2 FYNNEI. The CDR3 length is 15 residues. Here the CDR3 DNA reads TGTGCCAGCAGCCAGGGACTAGCGGGCTACAATGAGCAGTTCTTC. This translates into CASSQGLAGYNEQFF.

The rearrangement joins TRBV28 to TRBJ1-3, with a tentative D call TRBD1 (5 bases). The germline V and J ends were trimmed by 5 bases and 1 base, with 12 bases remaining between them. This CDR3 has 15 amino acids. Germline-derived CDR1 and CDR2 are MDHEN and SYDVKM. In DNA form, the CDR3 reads TGTGCCAGCAGTCCTTTGGGGCTATCTGGAAACACCATATATTTT. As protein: CASSPLGLSGNTIYF.

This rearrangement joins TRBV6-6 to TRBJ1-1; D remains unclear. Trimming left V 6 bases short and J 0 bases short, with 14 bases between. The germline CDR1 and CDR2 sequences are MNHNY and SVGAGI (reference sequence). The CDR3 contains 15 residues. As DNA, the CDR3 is TGTGCCAGCAGCCCACTGGGAGGCATGAACACTGAAGCTTTCTTT. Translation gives CASSPLGGMNTEAFF.

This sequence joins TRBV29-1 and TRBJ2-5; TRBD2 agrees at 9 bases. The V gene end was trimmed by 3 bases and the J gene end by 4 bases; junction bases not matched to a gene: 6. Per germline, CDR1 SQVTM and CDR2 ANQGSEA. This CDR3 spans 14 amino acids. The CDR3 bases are TGCAGCGTTGATGGGAGCGGGAGGCCAGAGACCCAGTACTTC. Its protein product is CSVDGSGRPETQYF.

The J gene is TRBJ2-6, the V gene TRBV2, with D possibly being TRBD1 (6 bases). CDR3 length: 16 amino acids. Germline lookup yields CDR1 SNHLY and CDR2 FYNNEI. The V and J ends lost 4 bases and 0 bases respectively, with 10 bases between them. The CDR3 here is CASSVQGFSGANVLTF. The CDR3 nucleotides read TGTGCCAGCAGTGTACAGGGTTTCTCTGGGGCCAACGTCCTGACTTTC.

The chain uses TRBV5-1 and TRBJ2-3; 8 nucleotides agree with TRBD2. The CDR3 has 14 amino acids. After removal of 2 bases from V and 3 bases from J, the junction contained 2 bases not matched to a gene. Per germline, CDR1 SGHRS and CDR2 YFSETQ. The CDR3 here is CASSFSGKTDTQYF. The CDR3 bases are TGCGCCAGCAGCTTTAGCGGGAAGACAGATACGCAGTATTTT. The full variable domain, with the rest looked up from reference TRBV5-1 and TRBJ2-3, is KAGVTQTPRYLIKTRGQQVTLSCSPISGHRSVSWYQQTPGQGLQFLFEYFSETQRNKGNFPGRFSGRQFSNSRSEMNVSTLELGDSALYLCASSFSGKTDTQYFGPGTRLTVL.

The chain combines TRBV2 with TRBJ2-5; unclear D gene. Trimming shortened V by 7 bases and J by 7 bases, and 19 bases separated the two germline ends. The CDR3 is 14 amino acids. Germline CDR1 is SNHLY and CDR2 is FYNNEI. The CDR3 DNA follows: TGTGCCAGCACCCCCGACGGTACAAGAGGGACCCAGTACTTC. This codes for CASTPDGTRGTQYF.

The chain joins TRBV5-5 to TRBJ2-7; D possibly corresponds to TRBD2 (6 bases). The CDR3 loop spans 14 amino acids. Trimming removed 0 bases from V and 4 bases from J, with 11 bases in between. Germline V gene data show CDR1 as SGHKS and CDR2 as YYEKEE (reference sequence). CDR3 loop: CASSLVVSGYEQYF. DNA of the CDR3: TGTGCCAGCAGCTTGGTTGTTAGCGGATACGAGCAGTACTTC.

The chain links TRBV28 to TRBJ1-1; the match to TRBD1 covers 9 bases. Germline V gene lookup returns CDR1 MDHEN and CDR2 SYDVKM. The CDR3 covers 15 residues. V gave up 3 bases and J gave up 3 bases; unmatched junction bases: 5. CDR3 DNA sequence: TGTGCCAGCAGTTTGTCCGGGACAGGGCACACTGAAGCTTTCTTT. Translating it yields CASSLSGTGHTEAFF.

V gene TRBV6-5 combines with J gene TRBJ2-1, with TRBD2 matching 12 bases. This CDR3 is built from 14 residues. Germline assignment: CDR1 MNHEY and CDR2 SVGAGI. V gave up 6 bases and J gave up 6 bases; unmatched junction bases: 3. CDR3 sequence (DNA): TGTGCCAGCAGAGAGACTAGCGGGAGCAATGAGCAGTTCTTC. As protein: CASRETSGSNEQFF.

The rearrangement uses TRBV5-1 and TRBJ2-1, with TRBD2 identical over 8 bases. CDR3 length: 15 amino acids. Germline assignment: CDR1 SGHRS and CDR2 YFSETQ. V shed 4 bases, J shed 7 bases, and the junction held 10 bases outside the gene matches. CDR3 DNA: TGCGCCAGCAGCCAACTAGCGGCCCAAGGGAATGAGCAGTTCTTC. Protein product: CASSQLAAQGNEQFF.

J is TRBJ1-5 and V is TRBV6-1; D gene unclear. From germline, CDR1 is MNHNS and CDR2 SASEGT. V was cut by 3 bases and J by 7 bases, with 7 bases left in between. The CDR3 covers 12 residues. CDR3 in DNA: TGTGCCAGCAGTGACACAGTCCAGCCCCAGCATTTT. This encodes CASSDTVQPQHF.

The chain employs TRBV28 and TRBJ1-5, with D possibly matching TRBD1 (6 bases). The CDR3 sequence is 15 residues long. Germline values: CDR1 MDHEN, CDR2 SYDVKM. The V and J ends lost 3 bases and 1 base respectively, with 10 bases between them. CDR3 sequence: CASSLAGASNQPQHF. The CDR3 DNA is TGTGCCAGCAGTTTGGCAGGGGCCAGCAATCAGCCCCAGCATTTT.

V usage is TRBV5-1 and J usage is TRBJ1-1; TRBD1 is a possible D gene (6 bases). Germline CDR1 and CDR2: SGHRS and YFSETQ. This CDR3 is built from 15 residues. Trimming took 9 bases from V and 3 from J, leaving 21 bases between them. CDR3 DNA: TGCGCCACATCCCTTACAGGGTTTCTTGACACTGAAGCTTTCTTT. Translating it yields CATSLTGFLDTEAFF.

In DNA form, the CDR3 reads TGTGCCAGCAGCCCCCCGGGGGGACTAGCGGGATACAATGAGCAGTTCTTC. Its protein is CASSPPGGLAGYNEQFF. The chain couples TRBV7-2 to TRBJ2-1; TRBD2 matches 13 bases. This CDR3 contains 17 residues. The ends lost 5 bases at V and 4 bases at J; junction bases unmatched: 8. Germline V CDR1 and CDR2: SGHTA, FQGNSA. The full variable domain, rest sourced from reference TRBV7-2 and TRBJ2-1, is GAGVSQSPSNKVTEKGKDVELRCDPISGHTALYWYRQSLGQGLEFLIYFQGNSAPDKSGLPSDRFSAERTGGSVSTLTIQRTQQEDSAVYLCASSPPGGLAGYNEQFFGPGTRLTVL.

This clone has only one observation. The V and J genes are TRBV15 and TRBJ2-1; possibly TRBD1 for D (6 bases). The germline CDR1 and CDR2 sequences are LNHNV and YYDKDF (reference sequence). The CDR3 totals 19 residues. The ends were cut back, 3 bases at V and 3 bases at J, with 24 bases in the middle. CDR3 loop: CATSSPGKQGGLVYNEQFF. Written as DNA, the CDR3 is TGTGCCACCAGCAGCCCCGGGAAACAGGGTGGTCTTGTCTACAATGAGCAGTTCTTC.

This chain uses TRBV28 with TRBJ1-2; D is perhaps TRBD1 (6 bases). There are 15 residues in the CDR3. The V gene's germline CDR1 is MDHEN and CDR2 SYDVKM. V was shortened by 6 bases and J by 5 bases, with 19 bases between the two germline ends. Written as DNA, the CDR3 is TGTGCCAGCAGAGGGACATCTCACTTGATTTATGGCTACACCTTC. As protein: CASRGTSHLIYGYTF.

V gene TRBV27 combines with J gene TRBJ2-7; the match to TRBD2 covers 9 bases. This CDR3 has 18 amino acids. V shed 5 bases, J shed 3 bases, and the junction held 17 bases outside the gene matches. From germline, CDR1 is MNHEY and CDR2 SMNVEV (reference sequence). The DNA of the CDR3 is TGTGCCAGCAGTCCACAGACCGTGGGACTAGCTGGGAGCTACGAGCAGTACTTC. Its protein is CASSPQTVGLAGSYEQYF.

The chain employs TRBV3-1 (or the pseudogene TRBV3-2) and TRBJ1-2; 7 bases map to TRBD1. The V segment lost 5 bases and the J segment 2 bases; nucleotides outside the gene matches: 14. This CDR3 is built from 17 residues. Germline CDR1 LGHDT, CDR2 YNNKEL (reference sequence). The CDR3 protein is CASSDTSGDRWNYGYTF. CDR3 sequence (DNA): TGTGCCAGCAGCGACACCTCCGGGGACAGATGGAACTATGGCTACACCTTC.

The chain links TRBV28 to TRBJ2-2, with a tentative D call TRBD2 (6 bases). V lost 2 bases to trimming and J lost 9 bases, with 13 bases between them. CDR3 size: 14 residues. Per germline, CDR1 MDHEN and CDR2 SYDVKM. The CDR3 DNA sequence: TGTGCCAGCAGTTTAGGAGGGCTAAGGCGGGAGCTGTTTTTT. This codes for CASSLGGLRRELFF.

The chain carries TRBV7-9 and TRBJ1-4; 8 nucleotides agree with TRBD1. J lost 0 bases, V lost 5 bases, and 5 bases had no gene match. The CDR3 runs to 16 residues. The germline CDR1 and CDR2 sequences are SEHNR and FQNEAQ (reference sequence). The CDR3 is CASSQTGDPTNEKLFF. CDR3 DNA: TGTGCCAGCAGCCAGACAGGGGACCCAACTAATGAAAAACTGTTTTTT. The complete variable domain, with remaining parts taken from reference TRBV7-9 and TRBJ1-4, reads DTGVSQNPRHKITKRGQNVTFRCDPISEHNRLYWYRQTLGQGPEFLTYFQNEAQLEKSRLLSDRFSAERPKGSFSTLEIQRTEQGDSAMYLCASSQTGDPTNEKLFFGSGTQLSVL.

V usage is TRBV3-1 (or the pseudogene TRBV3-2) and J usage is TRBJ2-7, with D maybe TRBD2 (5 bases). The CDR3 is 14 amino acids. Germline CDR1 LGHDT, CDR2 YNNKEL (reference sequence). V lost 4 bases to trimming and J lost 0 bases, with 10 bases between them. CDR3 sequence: CASSRERTSYEQYF. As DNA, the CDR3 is TGTGCCAGCAGCCGGGAGCGGACCTCCTACGAGCAGTACTTC.

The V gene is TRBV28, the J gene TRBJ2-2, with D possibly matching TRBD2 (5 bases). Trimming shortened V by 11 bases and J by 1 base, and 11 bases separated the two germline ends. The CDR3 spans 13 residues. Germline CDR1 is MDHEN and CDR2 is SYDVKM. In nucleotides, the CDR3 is TGTGCCCTTAGGGAGCTGAACACCGGGGAGCTGTTTTTT. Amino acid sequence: CALRELNTGELFF.

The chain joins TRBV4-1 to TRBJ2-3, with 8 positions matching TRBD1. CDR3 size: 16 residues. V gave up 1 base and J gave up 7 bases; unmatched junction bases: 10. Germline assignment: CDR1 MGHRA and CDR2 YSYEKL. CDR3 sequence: CASSQAGGGIRNTQYF. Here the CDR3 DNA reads TGCGCCAGCAGCCAAGCAGGGGGCGGGATCCGGAATACGCAGTATTTT.

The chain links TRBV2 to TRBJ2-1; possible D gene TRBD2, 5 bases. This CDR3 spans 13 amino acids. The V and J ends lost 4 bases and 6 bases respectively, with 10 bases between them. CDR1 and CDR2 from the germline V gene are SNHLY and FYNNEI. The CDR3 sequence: CASSGTSRNEQFF. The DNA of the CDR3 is TGTGCCAGCAGTGGCACTAGTCGCAATGAGCAGTTCTTC.

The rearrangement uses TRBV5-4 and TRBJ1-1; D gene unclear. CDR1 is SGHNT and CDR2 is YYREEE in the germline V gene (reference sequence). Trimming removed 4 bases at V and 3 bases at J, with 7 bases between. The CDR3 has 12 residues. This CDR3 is CASSVRDTEAFF. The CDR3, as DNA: TGTGCCAGCAGCGTACGAGACACTGAAGCTTTCTTT.

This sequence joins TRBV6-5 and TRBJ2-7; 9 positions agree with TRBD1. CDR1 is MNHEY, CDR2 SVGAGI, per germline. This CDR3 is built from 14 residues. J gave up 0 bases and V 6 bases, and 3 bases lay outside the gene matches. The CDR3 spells CASSRDRVSYEQYF. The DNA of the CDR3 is TGTGCCAGCAGCCGGGACAGGGTCTCCTACGAGCAGTACTTC.